This T cell receptor (beta chain) is drawn from a study of CD8+ T cells in alopecia areata. Study overall: Using the percentage of affected scalp area, treated patients' severity was scored.

The V gene lost 5 bases and the J gene lost 1 base, with 8 bases spanning the gap. Germline values: CDR1 MNHEY, CDR2 SMNVEV (reference sequence). The CDR3 covers 13 residues. Remarks on this clone: What it recognizes is unknown.

RNA extraction and reverse transcription yielded cDNA as sequencing template. Clones were read by immunoSEQ multiplex PCR, and TCRdb kept only the in-frame ones, dropping some. The sample records 180,000 or so clones, about 47% being singletons. Documented treatment: oral pan-JAK inhibitor, 5-10 mg twice daily. As part of sample collection, lesional scalp punch biopsies and peripheral blood were taken from alopecia areata patients. Overall study results and limits: Scalp and blood samples kept many expanded lesional clones throughout tofacitinib. Mouse data revealed clearer TCR sharing than patient data did, a gap possibly tied to HLA.

Sequencing was performed on CD8+ T cells sorted from blood, taken at approximately week 51, from a patient treated with tofacitinib. The chain recombines TRBV27 with TRBJ1-1; D gene unclear. The sequence was obtained from a human donor with alopecia areata. The CDR3 protein is CASSPETNTEAFF. As DNA, the CDR3 is TGTGCCAGCAGTCCCGAGACGAACACTGAAGCTTTCTTT.